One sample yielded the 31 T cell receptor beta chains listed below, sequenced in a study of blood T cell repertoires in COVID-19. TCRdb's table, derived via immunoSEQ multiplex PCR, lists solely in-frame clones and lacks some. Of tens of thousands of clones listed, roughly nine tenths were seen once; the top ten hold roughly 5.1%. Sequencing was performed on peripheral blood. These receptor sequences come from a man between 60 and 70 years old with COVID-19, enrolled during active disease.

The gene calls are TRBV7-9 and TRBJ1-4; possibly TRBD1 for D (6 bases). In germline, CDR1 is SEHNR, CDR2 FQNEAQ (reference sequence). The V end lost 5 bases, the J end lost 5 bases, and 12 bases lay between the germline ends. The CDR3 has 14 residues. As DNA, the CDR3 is TGTGCCAGCAGCCTCTTAGACAGGAATGAAAAACTGTTTTTT. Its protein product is CASSLLDRNEKLFF.

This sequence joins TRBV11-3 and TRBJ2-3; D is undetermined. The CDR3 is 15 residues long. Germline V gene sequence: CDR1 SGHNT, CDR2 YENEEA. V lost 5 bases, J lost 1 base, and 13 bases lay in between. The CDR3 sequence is CASSGGSAGTDTQYF. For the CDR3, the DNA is TGTGCCAGCAGCGGCGGATCCGCGGGCACAGATACGCAGTATTTT.

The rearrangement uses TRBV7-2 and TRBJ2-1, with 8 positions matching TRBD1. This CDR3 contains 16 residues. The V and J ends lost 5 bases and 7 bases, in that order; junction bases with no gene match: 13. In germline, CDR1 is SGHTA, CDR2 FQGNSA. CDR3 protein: CASSDELRGRMNEQFF. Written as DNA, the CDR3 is TGTGCCAGCAGCGATGAACTCAGGGGGCGTATGAATGAGCAGTTCTTC.

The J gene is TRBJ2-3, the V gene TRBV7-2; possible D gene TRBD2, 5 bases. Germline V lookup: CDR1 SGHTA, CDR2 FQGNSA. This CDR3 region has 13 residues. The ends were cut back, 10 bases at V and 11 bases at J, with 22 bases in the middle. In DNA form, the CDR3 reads TGTGCCATCCGAGGCACGGGGTCGGTGAAGCAGTATTTT. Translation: CAIRGTGSVKQYF. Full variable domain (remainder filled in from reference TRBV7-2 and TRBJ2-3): GAGVSQSPSNKVTEKGKDVELRCDPISGHTALYWYRQSLGQGLEFLIYFQGNSAPDKSGLPSDRFSAERTGGSVSTLTIQRTQQEDSAVYLCAIRGTGSVKQYFGPGTRLTVL.

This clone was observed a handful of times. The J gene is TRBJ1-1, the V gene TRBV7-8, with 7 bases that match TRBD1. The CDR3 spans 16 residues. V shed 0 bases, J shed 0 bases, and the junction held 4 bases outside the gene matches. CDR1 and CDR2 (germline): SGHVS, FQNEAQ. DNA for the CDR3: TGTGCCAGCAGCTTAGCTACAGGGGAAATGAACACTGAAGCTTTCTTT. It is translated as CASSLATGEMNTEAFF.

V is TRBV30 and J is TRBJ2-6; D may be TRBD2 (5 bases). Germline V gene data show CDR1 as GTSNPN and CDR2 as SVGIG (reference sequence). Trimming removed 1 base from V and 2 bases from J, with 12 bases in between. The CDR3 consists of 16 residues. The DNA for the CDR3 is TGTGCCTGGAGTGCCCCCGCCGGGGCTGGGGCCAACGTCCTGACTTTC. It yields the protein CAWSAPAGAGANVLTF.

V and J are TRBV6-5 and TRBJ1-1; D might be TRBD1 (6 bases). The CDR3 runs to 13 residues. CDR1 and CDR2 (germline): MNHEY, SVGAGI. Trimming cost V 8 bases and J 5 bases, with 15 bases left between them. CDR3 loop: CASSQGSGTEAFF. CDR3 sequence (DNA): TGTGCCAGCTCCCAGGGGTCGGGGACTGAAGCTTTCTTT.

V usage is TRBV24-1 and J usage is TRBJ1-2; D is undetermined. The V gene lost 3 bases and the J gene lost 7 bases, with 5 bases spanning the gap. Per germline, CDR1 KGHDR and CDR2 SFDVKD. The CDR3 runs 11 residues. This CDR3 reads CATSDPVGYTF. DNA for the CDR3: TGTGCCACCAGTGATCCCGTTGGCTACACCTTC.

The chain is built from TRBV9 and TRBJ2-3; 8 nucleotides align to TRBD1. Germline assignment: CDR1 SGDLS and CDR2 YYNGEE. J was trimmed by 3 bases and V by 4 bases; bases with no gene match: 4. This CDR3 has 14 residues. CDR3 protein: CASSLGQGTDTQYF. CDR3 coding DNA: TGTGCCAGCAGCCTAGGACAGGGAACAGATACGCAGTATTTT.

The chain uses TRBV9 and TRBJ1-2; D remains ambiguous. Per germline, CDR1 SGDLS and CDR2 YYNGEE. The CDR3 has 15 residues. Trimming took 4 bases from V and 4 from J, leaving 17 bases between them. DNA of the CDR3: TGTGCCAGCAGCACCAACCCGACAAGTCCCTATGGCTACACCTTC. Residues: CASSTNPTSPYGYTF.

For the CDR3, the DNA is TGTGCCAGCATTGCGGACAGTCAATATAATGTACCCCTCCACTTT. This encodes CASIADSQYNVPLHF. The V and J genes are TRBV2 and TRBJ1-6, with D perhaps matching TRBD1 (6 bases). Germline V lookup: CDR1 SNHLY, CDR2 FYNNEI. The germline V and J ends were trimmed by 7 bases and 12 bases, with 22 bases remaining between them. The CDR3 sequence is 15 residues long.

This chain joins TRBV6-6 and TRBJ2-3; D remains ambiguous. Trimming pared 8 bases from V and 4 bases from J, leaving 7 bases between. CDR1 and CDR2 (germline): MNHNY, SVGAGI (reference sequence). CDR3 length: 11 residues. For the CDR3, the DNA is TGTGCCAGCTCGGTTGCAGATACGCAGTATTTT. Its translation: CASSVADTQYF.

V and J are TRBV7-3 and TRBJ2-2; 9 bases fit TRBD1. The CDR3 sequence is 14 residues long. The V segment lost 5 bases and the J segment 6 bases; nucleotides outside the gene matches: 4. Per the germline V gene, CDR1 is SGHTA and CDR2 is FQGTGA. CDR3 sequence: CASSRDRESGELFF. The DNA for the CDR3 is TGTGCCAGCAGCCGGGACAGGGAGTCCGGGGAGCTGTTTTTT. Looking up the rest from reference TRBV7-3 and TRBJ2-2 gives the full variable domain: GAGVSQTPSNKVTEKGKYVELRCDPISGHTALYWYRQSLGQGPEFLIYFQGTGAADDSGLPNDRFFAVRPEGSVSTLKIQRTERGDSAVYLCASSRDRESGELFFGEGSRLTVL.

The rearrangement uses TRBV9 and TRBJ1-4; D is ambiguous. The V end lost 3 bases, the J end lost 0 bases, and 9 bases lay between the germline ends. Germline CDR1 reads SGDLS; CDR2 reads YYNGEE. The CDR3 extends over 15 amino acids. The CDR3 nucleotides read TGTGCCAGCAGCGGTGGCGGATCAACTAATGAAAAACTGTTTTTT. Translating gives CASSGGGSTNEKLFF.

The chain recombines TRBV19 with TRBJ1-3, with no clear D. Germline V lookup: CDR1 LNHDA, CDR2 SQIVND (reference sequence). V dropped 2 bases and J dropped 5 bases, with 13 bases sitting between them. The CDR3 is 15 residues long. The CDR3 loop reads CASSIPSEARNTIYF. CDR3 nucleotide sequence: TGTGCCAGTAGTATACCCTCGGAGGCTAGAAACACCATATATTTT.

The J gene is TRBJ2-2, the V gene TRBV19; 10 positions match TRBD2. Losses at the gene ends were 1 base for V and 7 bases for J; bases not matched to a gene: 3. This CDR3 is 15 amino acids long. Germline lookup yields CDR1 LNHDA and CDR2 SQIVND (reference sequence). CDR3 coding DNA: TGTGCCAGTAGTATAGTTAGCGGGAGGCTCGGGGAGCTGTTTTTT. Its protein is CASSIVSGRLGELFF.

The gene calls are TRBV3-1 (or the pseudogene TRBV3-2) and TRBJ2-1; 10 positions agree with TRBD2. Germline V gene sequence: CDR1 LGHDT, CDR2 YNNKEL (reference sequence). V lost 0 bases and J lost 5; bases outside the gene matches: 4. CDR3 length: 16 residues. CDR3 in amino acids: CASSQEGAGGNNEQFF. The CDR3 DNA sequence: TGTGCCAGCAGCCAAGAGGGAGCGGGAGGGAACAATGAGCAGTTCTTC.

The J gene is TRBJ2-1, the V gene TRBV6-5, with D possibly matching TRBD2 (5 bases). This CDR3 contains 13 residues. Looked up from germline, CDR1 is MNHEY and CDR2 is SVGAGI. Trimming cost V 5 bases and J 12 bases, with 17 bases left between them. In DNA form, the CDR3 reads TGTGCCAGCAGTCCCCGGAGGCGCGAAGGGCAGTTCTTC. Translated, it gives CASSPRRREGQFF.

CDR3 bases: TGTGCAAGTCGCTTAGAACCGGGGTACGAGCAGTACTTC. This sequence encodes CASRLEPGYEQYF. The chain uses TRBV12-2 and TRBJ2-7; the DNA was not compared with TRBD2, the D call given in the table. TRBV12-2 is labeled a pseudogene. The CDR3 is 13 residues long.

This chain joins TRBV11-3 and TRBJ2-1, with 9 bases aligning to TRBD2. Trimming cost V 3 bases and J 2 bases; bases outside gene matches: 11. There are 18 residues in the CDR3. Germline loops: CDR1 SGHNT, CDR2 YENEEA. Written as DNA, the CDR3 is TGTGCCAGCAGCTTGGGGTGGGCTAGCGGGAACCCCTACAATGAGCAGTTCTTC. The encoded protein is CASSLGWASGNPYNEQFF.

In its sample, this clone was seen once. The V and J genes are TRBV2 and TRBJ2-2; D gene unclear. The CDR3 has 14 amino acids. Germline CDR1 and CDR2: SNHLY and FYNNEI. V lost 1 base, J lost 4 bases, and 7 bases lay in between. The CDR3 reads CASSEVTGTGELFF. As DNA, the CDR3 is TGTGCCAGCAGTGAAGTAACGGGCACCGGGGAGCTGTTTTTT.

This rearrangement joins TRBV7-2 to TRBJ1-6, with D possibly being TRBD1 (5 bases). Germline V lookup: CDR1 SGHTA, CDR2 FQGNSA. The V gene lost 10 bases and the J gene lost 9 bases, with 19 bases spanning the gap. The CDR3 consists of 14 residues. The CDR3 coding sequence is TGTGCCATCCATAGGGGTCGGCGGGGTTCACCCCTCCACTTT. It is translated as CAIHRGRRGSPLHF.

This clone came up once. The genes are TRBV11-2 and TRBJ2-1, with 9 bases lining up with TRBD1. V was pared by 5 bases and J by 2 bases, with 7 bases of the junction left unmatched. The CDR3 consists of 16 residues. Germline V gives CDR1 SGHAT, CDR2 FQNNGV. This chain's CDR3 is CASSKLDRGAYNEQFF. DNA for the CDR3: TGTGCCAGCAGCAAACTGGACAGGGGCGCCTACAATGAGCAGTTCTTC.

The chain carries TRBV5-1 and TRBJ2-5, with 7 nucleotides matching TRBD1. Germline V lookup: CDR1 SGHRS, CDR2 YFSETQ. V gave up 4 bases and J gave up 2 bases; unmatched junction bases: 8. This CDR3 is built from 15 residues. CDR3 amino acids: CASSPDRAVQETQYF. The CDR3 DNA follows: TGCGCCAGCAGCCCAGACAGGGCTGTACAAGAGACCCAGTACTTC. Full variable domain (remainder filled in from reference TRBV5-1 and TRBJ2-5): KAGVTQTPRYLIKTRGQQVTLSCSPISGHRSVSWYQQTPGQGLQFLFEYFSETQRNKGNFPGRFSGRQFSNSRSEMNVSTLELGDSALYLCASSPDRAVQETQYFGPGTRLLVL.

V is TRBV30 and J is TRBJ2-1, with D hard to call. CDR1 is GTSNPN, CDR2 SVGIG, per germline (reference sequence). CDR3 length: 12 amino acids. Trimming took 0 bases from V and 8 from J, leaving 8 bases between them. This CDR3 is CAWSVSSDEQFF. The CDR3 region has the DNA TGTGCCTGGAGTGTATCCAGCGATGAGCAGTTCTTC.

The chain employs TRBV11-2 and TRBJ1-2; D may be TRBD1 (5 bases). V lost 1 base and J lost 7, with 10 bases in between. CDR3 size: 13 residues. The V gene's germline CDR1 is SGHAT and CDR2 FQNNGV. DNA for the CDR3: TGTGCCAGCAGCTTAGTTCAGGGCTCTGGCTACACCTTC. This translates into CASSLVQGSGYTF.

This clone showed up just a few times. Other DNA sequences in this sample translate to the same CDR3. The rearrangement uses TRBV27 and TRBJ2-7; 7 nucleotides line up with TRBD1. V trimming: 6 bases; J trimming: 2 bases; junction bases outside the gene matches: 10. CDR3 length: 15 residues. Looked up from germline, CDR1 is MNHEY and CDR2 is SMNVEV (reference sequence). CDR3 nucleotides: TGTGCCAGCAGGACGACCCCGGGACAGACCTACGAGCAGTACTTC. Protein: CASRTTPGQTYEQYF.

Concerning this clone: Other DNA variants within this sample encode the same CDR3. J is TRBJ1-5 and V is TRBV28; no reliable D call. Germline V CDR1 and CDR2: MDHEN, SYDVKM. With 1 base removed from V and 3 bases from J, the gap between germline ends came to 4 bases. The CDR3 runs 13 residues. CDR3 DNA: TGTGCCAGCAGTTTATCGGTCAATCAGCCCCAGCATTTT. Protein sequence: CASSLSVNQPQHF.

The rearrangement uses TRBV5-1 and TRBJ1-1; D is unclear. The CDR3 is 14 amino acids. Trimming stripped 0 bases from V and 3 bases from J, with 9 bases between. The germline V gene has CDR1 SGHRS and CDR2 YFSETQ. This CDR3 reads CASSLVNGYTEAFF. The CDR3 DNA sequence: TGCGCCAGCAGCTTGGTAAACGGTTACACTGAAGCTTTCTTT.

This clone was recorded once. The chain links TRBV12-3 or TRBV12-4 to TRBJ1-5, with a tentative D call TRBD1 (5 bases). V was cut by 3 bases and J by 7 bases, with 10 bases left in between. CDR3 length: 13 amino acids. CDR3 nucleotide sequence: TGTGCCAGCAGTTTGGGGGGAAGGCAGCCCCAGCATTTT. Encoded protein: CASSLGGRQPQHF.

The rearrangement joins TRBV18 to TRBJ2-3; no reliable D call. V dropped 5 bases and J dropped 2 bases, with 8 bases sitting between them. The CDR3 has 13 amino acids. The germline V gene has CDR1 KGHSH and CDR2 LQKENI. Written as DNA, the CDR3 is TGTGCCAGCTCAAAACAGATCACAGATACGCAGTATTTT. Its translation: CASSKQITDTQYF.